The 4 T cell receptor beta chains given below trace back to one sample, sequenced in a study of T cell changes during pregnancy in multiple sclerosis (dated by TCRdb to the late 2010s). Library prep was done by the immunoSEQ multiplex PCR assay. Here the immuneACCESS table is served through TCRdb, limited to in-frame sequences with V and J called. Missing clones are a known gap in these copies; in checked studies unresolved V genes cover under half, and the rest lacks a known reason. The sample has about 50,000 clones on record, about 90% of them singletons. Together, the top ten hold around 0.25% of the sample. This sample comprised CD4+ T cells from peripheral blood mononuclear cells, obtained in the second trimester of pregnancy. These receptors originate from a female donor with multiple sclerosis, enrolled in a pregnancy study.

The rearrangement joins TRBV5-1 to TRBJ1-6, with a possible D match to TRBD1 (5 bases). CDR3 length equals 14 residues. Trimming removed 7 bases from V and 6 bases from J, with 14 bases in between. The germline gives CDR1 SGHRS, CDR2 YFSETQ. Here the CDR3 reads CASARQSTNSPLHF. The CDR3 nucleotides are TGCGCCAGCGCCCGACAGAGCACTAATTCACCCCTCCACTTT.

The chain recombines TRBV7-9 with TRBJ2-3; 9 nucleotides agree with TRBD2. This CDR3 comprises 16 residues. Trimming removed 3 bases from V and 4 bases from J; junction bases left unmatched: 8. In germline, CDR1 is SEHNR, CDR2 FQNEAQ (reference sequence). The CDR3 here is CASSFPGAGGADTQYF. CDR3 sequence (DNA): TGTGCCAGCAGCTTCCCTGGGGCGGGAGGGGCAGATACGCAGTATTTT.

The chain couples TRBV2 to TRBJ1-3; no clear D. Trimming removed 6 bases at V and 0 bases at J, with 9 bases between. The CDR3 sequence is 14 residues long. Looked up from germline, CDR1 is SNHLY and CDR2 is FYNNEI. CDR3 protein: CASRTRGSGNTIYF. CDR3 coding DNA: TGTGCCAGCAGGACCCGGGGCTCTGGAAACACCATATATTTT.

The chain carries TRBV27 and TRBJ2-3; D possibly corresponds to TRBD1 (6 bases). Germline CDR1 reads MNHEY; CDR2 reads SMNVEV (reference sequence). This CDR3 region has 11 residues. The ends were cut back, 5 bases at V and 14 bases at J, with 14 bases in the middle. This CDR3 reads CASSQGIGAYF. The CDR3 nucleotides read TGTGCCAGCAGTCAGGGGATAGGCGCGTATTTT.